The T cell receptor beta chain under discussion was sequenced for a study of blood T cell repertoires in COVID-19. Overall study context: PBMCs, B-cell-depleted T cells, or T cells provided the cDNA or gDNA that made up the material.

Authors' analysis steps: Reference gene primer amplification gave nucleated cell count estimates. Profiled with immunoSEQ multiplex PCR; TCRdb holds only in-frame clones, not every one. V and J calls plus clone size are reproduced from that table; the DNA served to infer D and trimming. This sample has roughly 260,000 clones, with 87% found just once. Trimming removed 8 bases from V and 1 base from J, with 18 bases in between. Germline loops: CDR1 PRHDT, CDR2 FYEKMQ (reference sequence). The CDR3 consists of 16 residues. Participants spanned ages about 18 to 95 years and resided in about 25 US areas. The study assigned cohorts using participant-reported clinical history.

The sequence was collected from a woman younger than 45 with acute COVID-19. The genes are TRBV13 and TRBJ2-1; D remains unclear. Sample: PBMCs or T cells enriched from blood (not recorded which). This CDR3 reads CASLRSAVYSYNEQFF. CDR3 DNA sequence: TGTGCCAGCTTAAGATCGGCGGTTTATTCCTACAATGAGCAGTTCTTC.